What follows describes a single T cell receptor (beta chain). Its target is not known. The repertoire was sequenced with immunoSEQ multiplex PCR; TCRdb's copy has only in-frame clones and lacks some. The sample lists about 65,000 clones, roughly three quarters occurring once. V was clipped by 3 bases and J by 4 bases, with 7 bases between them. This CDR3 has 13 amino acids. CDR1 and CDR2 from the germline V gene are KGHSH and LQKENI. Antigen-specific CD4+ T cells expanded by the ViraFEST assay with viral peptide pools were then sequenced. Upon completion of roughly ten days in culture, CD4+ T cells were isolated. The vaccine recipients had no prior SARS-CoV-2 infection, with negative nucleocapsid antibodies. Cultures had half their medium replaced with IL-2 medium on days 3 and 7. This record belongs to a study of vaccination effects on CD4 cells after COVID-19. Study-wide context: Participants received two doses of either the BNT162b2 or mRNA-1273 vaccine. Whole-study findings and limits: Cross-reaction with common cold coronaviruses was seen in only 1 of 255 vaccine-induced clones from healthy vaccinees. Late post-vaccination, clones induced by infection and those induced by vaccine underwent marked clonal contraction.

This sequence originates from a human donor who received a COVID-19 vaccine. The rearrangement links TRBV18 to TRBJ1-5; D gene unclear. Sample: CD4+ T cells from PBMCs cultured with HCoV-NL63 spike peptides, taken before COVID-19 vaccination. CDR3 sequence reads: CASSPGPNQPQHF. The CDR3, as DNA: TGTGCCAGCTCACCGGGTCCTAATCAGCCCCAGCATTTT.